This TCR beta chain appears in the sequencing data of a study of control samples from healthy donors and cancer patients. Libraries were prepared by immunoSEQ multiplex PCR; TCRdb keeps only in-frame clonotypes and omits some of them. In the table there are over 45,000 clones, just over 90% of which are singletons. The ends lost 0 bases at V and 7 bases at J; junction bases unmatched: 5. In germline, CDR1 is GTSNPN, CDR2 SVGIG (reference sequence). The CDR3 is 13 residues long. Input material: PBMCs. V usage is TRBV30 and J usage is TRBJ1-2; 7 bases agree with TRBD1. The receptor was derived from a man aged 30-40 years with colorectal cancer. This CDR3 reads CAWSVQEGAGYTF. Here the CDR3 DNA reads TGTGCCTGGAGTGTACAGGAGGGGGCTGGCTACACCTTC.